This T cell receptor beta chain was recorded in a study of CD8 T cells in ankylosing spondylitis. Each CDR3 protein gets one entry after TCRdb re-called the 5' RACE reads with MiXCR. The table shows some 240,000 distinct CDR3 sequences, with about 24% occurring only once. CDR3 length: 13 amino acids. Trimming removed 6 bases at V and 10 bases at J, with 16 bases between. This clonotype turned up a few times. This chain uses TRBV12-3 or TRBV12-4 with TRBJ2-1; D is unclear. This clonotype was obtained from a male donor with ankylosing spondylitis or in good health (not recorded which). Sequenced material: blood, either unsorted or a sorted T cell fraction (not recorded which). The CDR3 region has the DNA TGTGCCAGCAGCCCACCGAACAGTGGCGAGCAGTTCTTC. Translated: CASSPPNSGEQFF.